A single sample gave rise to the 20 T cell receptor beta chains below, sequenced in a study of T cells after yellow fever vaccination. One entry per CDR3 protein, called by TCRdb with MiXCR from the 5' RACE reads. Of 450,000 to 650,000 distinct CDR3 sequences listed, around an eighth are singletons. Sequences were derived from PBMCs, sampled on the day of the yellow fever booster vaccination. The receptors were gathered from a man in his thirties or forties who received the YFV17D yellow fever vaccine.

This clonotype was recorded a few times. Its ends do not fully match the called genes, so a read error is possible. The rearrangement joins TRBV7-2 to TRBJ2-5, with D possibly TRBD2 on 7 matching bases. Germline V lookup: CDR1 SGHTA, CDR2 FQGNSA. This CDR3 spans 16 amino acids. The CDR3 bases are TGTGCCAGCAGCCCTGGGGGGGGGGCAGGCGGGGAGACCCAGTACTTT. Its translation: CASSPGGGAGGETQYF.

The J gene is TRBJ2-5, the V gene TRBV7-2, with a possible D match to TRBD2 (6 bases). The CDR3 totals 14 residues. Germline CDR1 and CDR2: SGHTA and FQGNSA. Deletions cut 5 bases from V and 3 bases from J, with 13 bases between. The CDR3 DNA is TGTGCCAGCAGCCCGAGCGGGTTAAAAGAGACCCAGTACTTC. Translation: CASSPSGLKETQYF.

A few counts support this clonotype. This CDR3 reads CASSLTGSPGTDTQYF. CDR3 DNA: TGTGCCAGCAGTCTAACAGGGTCTCCCGGAACAGATACGCAGTATTTT. The gene calls are TRBV28 and TRBJ2-3; D perhaps matches TRBD1 (6 bases). V was trimmed by 5 bases and J by 3 bases, leaving 18 bases between them. CDR3 length: 16 amino acids. Germline CDR1 is MDHEN and CDR2 is SYDVKM.

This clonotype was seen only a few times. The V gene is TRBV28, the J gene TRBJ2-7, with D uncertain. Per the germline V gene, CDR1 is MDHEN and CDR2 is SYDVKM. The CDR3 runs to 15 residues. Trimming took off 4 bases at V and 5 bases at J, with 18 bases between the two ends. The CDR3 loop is CASSSSGLSWDEQYF. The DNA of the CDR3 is TGTGCCAGCAGTTCCTCGGGCCTATCTTGGGACGAGCAGTACTTC.

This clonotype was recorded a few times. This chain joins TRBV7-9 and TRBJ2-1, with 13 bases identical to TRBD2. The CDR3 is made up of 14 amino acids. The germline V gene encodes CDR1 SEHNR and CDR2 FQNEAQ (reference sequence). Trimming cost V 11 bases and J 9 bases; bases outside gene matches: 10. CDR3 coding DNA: TGTGCCCTGCTCACTAGCGGGAGGGGTAGTGAGCAGTTCTTC. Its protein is CALLTSGRGSEQFF.

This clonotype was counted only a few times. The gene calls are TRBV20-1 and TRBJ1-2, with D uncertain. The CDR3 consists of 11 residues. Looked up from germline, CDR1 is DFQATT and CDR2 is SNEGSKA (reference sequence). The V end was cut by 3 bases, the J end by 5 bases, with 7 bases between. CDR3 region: CSASPRYGYTF. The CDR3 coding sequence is TGCAGTGCTAGTCCCCGGTATGGCTACACCTTC.

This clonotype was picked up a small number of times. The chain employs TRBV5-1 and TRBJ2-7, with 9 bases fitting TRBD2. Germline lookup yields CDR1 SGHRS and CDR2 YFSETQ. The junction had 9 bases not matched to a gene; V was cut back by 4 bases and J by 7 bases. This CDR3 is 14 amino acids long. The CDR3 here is CASSVAGAAGEQYF. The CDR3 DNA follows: TGCGCCAGCAGCGTAGCGGGAGCAGCGGGGGAGCAGTACTTC.

The DNA for the CDR3 is TGTGCCAGCAGCGTAGCCGGGGACACCGGCTACGAGCAGTACTTC. Amino acids: CASSVAGDTGYEQYF. This chain links TRBV9 with TRBJ2-7; perhaps TRBD1 as D (6 bases). The CDR3 sequence is 15 residues long. V lost 0 bases to trimming and J lost 3 bases, with 13 bases between them. Looked up from germline, CDR1 is SGDLS and CDR2 is YYNGEE.

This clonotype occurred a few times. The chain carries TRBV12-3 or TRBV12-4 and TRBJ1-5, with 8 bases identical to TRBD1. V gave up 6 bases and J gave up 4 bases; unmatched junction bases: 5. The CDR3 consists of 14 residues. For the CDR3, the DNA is TGTGCCAGCAGCCCGGACAGGGAGAATCAGCCCCAGCATTTT. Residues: CASSPDRENQPQHF.

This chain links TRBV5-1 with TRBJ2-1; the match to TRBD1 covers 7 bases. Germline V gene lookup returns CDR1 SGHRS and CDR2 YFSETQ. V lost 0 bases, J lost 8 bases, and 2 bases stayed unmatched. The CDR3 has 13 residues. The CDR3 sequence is CASSLGQGYEQFF. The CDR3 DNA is TGCGCCAGCAGCTTGGGACAGGGTTATGAGCAGTTCTTC.

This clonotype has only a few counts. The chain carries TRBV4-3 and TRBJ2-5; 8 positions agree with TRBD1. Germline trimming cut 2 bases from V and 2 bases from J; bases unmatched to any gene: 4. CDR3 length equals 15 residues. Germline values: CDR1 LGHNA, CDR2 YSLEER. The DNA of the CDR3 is TGCGCCAGCAGCCAATCGGGACAGGTACAAGAGACCCAGTACTTC. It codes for CASSQSGQVQETQYF.

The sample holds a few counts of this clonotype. Here the CDR3 reads CAISGGRQVAYGYTF. The CDR3, as DNA: TGTGCCATCAGTGGGGGCAGACAGGTAGCCTATGGCTACACCTTC. This rearrangement joins TRBV10-3 to TRBJ1-2; D perhaps matches TRBD1 (6 bases). Trimming cost V 4 bases and J 4 bases, with 16 bases left between them. Germline V gene data show CDR1 as ENHRY and CDR2 as SYGVKD. The CDR3 spans 15 residues.

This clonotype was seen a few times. The CDR3 sequence is CASSYSSGGNTGELFF. In nucleotides, the CDR3 is TGTGCCAGCAGTTACTCGAGCGGGGGGAACACCGGGGAGCTGTTTTTT. J is TRBJ2-2 and V is TRBV6-5, with 8 bases aligning to TRBD2. Germline V lookup: CDR1 MNHEY, CDR2 SVGAGI. J was trimmed by 1 base and V by 0 bases; bases with no gene match: 1. The CDR3 runs 16 residues.

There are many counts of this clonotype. The CDR3 is CASSLGLAGGVGEQYF. CDR3 nucleotide sequence: TGTGCCAGCAGCTTAGGACTAGCGGGAGGGGTCGGCGAGCAGTACTTC. This rearrangement joins TRBV7-6 to TRBJ2-7; 14 positions match TRBD2. The CDR3 length is 16 residues. Looked up from germline, CDR1 is SGHVS and CDR2 is FNYEAQ. The V segment lost 1 base and the J segment 6 bases; nucleotides outside the gene matches: 5.

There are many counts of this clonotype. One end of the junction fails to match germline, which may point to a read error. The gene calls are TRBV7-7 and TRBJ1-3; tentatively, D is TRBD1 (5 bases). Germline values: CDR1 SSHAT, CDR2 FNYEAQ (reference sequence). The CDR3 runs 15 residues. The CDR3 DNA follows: TGTGCTAGCAGCTTACGGCAGGGAGGTGGAAACACCATATATTTT. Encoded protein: CASSLRQGGGNTIYF.

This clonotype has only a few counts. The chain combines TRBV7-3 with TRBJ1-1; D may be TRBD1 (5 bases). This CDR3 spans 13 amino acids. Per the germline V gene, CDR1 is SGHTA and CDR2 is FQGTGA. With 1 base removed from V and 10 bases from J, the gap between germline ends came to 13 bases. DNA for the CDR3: TGTGCCAGCAGCTTAAAAGCGGGGACCGGAGCTTTCTTT. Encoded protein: CASSLKAGTGAFF.

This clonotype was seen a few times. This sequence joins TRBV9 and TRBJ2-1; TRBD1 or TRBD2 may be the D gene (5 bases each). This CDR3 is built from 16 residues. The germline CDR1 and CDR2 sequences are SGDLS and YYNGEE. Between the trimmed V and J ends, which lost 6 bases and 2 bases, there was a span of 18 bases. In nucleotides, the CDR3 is TGTGCCAGCACGCCATGGGGGACGGCCACCTACAATGAGCAGTTCTTC. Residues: CASTPWGTATYNEQFF.

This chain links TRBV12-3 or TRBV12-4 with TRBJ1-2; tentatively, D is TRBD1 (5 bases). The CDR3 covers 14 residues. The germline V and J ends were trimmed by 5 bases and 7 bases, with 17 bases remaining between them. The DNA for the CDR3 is TGTGCCAGCAGTCTTCCCCAGGGAATCCGTGGCTACACCTTC. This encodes CASSLPQGIRGYTF.

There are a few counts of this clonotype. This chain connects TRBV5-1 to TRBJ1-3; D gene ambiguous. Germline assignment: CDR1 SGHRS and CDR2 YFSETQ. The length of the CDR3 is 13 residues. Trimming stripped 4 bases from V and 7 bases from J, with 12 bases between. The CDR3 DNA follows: TGCGCCAGCAGCATCGACGGCGGGAACACCATATATTTT. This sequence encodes CASSIDGGNTIYF.

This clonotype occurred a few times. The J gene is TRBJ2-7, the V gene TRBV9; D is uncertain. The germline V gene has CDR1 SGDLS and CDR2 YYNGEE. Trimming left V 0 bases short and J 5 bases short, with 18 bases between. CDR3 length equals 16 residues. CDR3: CASSVVAAPSPHEQYF. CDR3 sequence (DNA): TGTGCCAGCAGCGTAGTGGCGGCCCCATCCCCTCACGAGCAGTACTTC. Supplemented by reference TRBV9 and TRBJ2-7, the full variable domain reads DSGVTQTPKHLITATGQRVTLRCSPRSGDLSVYWYQQSLDQGLQFLIQYYNGEERAKGNILERFSAQQFPDLHSELNLSSLELGDSALYFCASSVVAAPSPHEQYFGPGTRLTVT.